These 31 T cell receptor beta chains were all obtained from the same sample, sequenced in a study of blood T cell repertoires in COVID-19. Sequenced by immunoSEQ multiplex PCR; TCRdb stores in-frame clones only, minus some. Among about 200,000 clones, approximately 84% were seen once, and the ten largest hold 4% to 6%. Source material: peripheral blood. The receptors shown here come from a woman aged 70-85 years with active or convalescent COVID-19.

The CDR3 bases are TGTGCCAGCAGCACCCCCGGGGGCGAGCAGTACTTC. It codes for CASSTPGGEQYF. The chain carries TRBV6-5 and TRBJ2-7; D might be TRBD2 (6 bases). This CDR3 is built from 12 residues. The V end lost 6 bases, the J end lost 6 bases, and 12 bases lay between the germline ends. Germline V gene lookup returns CDR1 MNHEY and CDR2 SVGAGI.

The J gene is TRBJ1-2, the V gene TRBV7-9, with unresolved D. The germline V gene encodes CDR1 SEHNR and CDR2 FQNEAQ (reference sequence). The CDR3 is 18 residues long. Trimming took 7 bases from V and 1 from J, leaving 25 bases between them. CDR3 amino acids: CASTPQAGGRSNNYGYTF. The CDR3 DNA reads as TGTGCCAGCACCCCACAAGCGGGAGGCCGATCCAATAACTATGGCTACACCTTC. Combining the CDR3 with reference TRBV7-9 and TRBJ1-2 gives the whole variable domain DTGVSQNPRHKITKRGQNVTFRCDPISEHNRLYWYRQTLGQGPEFLTYFQNEAQLEKSRLLSDRFSAERPKGSFSTLEIQRTEQGDSAMYLCASTPQAGGRSNNYGYTFGSGTRLTVV.

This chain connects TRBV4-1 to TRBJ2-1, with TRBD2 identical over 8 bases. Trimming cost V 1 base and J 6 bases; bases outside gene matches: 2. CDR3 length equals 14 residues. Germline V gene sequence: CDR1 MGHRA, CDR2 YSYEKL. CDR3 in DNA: TGCGCCAGCAGCCAAGTAGCGGGGCTCAATGAGCAGTTCTTC. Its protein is CASSQVAGLNEQFF.

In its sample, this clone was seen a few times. The CDR3 DNA reads TGTGCCAGCAGTTCTACCTCGGGGGGTCTGCCCCTCCACTTT. This sequence encodes CASSSTSGGLPLHF. The genes are TRBV6-6 and TRBJ1-6; a possible D gene is TRBD1 (5 bases). Germline V gives CDR1 MNHNY, CDR2 SVGAGI (reference sequence). Deletions cut 4 bases from V and 13 bases from J, with 17 bases between. This CDR3 comprises 14 residues.

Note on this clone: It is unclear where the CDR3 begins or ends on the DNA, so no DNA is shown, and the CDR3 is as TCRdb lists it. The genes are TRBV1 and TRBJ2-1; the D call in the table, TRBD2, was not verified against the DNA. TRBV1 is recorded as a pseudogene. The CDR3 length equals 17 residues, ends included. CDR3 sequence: CTSSLGWGCGTKNEQFF.

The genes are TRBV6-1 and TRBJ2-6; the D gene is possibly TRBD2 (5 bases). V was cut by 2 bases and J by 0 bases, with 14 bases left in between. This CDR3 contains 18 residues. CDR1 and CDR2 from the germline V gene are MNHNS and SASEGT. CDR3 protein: CASSERSGKGSGANVLTF. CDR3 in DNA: TGTGCCAGCAGTGAAAGGTCGGGAAAAGGCTCTGGGGCCAACGTCCTGACTTTC.

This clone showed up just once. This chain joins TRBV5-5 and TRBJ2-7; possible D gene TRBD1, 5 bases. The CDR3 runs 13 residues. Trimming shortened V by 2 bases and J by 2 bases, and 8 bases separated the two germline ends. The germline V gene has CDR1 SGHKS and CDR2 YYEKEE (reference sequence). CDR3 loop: CASSFQGPYEQYF. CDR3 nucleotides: TGTGCCAGCAGCTTCCAGGGTCCCTACGAGCAGTACTTC.

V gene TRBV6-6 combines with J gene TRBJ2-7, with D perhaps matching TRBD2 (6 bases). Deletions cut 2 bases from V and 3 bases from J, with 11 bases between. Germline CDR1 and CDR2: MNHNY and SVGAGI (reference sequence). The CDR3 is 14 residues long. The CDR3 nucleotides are TGTGCCAGCAGTTACGGGACTGGCGGCTACGAGCAGTACTTC. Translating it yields CASSYGTGGYEQYF.

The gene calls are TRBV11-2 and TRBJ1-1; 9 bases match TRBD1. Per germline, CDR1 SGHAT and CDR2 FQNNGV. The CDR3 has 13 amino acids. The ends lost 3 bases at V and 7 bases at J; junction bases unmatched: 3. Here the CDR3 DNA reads TGTGCCAGCAGCTTTGACAGGGGGGGTGAAGCTTTCTTT. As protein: CASSFDRGGEAFF. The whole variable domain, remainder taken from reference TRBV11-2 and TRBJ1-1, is EAGVAQSPRYKIIEKRQSVAFWCNPISGHATLYWYQQILGQGPKLLIQFQNNGVVDDSQLPKDRFSAERLKGVDSTLKIQPAKLEDSAVYLCASSFDRGGEAFFGQGTRLTVV.

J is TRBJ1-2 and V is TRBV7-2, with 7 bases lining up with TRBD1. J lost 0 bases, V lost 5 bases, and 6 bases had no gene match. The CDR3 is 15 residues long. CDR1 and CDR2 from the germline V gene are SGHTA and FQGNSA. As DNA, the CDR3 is TGTGCCAGCAGCCCTTGGGGACAGCCTAACTATGGCTACACCTTC. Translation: CASSPWGQPNYGYTF.

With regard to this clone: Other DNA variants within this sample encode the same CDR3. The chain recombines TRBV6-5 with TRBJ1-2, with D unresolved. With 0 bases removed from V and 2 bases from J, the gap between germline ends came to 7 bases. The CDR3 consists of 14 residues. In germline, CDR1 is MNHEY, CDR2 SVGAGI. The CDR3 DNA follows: TGTGCCAGCAGTTACTCGGGAGGCAACTATGGCTACACCTTC. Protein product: CASSYSGGNYGYTF.

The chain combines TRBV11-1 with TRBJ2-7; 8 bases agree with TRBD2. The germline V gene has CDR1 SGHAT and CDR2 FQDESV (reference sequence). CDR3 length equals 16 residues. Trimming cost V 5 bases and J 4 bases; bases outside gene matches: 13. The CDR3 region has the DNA TGTGCCAGCAGCGGAGGGGTTAGCGGGAAGAGGTACGAGCAGTACTTC. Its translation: CASSGGVSGKRYEQYF.

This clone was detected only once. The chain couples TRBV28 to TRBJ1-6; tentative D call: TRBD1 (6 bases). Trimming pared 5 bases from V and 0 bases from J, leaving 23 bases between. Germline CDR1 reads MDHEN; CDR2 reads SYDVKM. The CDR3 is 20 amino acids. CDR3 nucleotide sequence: TGTGCCAGCAGTCACTTGGGACAACGGGGATTTAGCTCCTATAATTCACCCCTCCACTTT. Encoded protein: CASSHLGQRGFSSYNSPLHF.

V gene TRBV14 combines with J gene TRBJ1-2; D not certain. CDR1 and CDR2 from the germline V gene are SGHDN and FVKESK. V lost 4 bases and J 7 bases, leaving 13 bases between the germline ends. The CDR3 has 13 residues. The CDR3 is CASSRRQEAGYTF. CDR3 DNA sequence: TGTGCCAGCAGCCGACGACAAGAAGCTGGCTACACCTTC.

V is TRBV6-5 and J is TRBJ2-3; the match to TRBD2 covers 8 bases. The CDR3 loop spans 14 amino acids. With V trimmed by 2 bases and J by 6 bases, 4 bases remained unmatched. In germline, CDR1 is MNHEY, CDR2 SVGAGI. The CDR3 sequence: CASSYARTSDTQYF. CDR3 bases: TGTGCCAGCAGTTACGCCCGGACTAGCGATACGCAGTATTTT.

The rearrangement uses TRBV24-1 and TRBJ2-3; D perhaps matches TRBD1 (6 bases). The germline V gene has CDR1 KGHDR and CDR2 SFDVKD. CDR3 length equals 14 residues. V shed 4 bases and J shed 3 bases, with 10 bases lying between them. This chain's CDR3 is CATSEAGVTDTQYF. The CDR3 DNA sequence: TGTGCCACCAGTGAGGCAGGGGTGACAGATACGCAGTATTTT.

CDR3 sequence (DNA): TGTGCCAGCAGTTATGTGTCATCCTCCTACGAGCAGTACTTC. Amino acids: CASSYVSSSYEQYF. The rearrangement joins TRBV27 to TRBJ2-7; D remains unclear. The germline CDR1 and CDR2 sequences are MNHEY and SMNVEV (reference sequence). Trimming took 4 bases from V and 0 from J, leaving 10 bases between them. This CDR3 is 14 amino acids long.

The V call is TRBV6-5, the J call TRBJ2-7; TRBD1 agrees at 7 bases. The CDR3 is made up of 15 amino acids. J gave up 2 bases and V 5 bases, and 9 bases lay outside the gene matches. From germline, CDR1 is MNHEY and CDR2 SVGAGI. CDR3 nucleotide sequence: TGTGCCAGCAGTCTCGAGACGGGACAGACCTACGAGCAGTACTTC. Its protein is CASSLETGQTYEQYF.

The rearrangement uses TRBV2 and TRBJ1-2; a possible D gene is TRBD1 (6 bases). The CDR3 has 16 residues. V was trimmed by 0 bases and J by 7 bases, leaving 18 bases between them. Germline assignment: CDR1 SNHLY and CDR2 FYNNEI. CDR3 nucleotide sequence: TGTGCCAGCAGTGAAGCGCTAATCAGGGGAGCGTCTGGCTACACCTTC. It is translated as CASSEALIRGASGYTF.

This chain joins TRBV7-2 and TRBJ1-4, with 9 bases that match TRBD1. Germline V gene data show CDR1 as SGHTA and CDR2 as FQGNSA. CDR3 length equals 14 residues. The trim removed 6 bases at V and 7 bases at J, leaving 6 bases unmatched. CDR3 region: CASRDTGGTEKLFF. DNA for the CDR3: TGTGCCAGCAGAGATACAGGGGGCACTGAAAAACTGTTTTTT. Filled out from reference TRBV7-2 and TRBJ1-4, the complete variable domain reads GAGVSQSPSNKVTEKGKDVELRCDPISGHTALYWYRQSLGQGLEFLIYFQGNSAPDKSGLPSDRFSAERTGGSVSTLTIQRTQQEDSAVYLCASRDTGGTEKLFFGSGTQLSVL.

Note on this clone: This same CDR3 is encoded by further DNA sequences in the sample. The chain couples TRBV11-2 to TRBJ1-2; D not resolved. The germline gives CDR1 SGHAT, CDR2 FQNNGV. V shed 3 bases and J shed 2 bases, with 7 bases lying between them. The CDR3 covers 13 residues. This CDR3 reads CASSLGRNYGYTF. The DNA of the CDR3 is TGTGCCAGCAGCTTGGGGAGAAACTATGGCTACACCTTC. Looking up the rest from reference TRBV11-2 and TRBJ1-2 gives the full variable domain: EAGVAQSPRYKIIEKRQSVAFWCNPISGHATLYWYQQILGQGPKLLIQFQNNGVVDDSQLPKDRFSAERLKGVDSTLKIQPAKLEDSAVYLCASSLGRNYGYTFGSGTRLTVV.

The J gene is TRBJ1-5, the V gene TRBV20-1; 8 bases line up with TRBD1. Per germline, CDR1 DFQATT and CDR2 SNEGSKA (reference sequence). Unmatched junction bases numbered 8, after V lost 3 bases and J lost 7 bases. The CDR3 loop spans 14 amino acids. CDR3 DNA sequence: TGCAGTGCTAGTCTCGACAGGGGTAGGCAGCCCCAGCATTTT. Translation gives CSASLDRGRQPQHF.

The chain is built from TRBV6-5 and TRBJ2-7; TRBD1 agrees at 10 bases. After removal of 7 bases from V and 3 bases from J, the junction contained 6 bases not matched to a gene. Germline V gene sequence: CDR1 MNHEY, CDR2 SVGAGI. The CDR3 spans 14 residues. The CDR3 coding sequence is TGTGCCAGCAAGTCCGGGACAGGGGACTACGAGCAGTACTTC. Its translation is CASKSGTGDYEQYF.

DNA of the CDR3: TGTGCCAGCAGTTTTCGGGAGATCTATGGCTACACCTTC. This codes for CASSFREIYGYTF. V is TRBV28 and J is TRBJ1-2; D ambiguous. CDR1 is MDHEN, CDR2 SYDVKM, per germline. The CDR3 runs 13 residues. Trimming shortened V by 3 bases and J by 4 bases, and 9 bases separated the two germline ends.

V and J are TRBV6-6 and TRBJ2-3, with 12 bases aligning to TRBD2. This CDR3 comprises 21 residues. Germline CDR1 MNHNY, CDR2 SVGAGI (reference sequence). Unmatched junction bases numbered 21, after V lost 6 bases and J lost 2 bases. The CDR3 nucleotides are TGTGCCAGCAGCCGCCCCAGGATAGGTTCTAGCGGGAGGGCTACCACAGATACGCAGTATTTT. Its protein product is CASSRPRIGSSGRATTDTQYF.

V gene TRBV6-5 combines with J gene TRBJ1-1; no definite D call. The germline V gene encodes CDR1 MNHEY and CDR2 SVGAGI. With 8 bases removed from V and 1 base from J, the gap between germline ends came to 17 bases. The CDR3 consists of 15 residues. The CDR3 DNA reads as TGTGCCAGCTCAAGTGTGGCGGCTGCGAACACTGAAGCTTTCTTT. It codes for CASSSVAAANTEAFF.

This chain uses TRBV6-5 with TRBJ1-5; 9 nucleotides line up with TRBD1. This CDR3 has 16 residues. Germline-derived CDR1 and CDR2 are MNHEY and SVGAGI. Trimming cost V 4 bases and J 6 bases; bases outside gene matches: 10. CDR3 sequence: CASSFNRGRGGQPQHF. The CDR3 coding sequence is TGTGCCAGCAGTTTTAACAGGGGGCGGGGTGGTCAGCCCCAGCATTTT.

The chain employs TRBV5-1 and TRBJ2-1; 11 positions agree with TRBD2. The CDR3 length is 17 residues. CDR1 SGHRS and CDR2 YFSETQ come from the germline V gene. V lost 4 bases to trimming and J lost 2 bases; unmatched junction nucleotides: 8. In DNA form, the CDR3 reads TGCGCCAGCAGCCCGCCCTCGACTAGCGGGGCCTACAATGAGCAGTTCTTC. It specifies CASSPPSTSGAYNEQFF.

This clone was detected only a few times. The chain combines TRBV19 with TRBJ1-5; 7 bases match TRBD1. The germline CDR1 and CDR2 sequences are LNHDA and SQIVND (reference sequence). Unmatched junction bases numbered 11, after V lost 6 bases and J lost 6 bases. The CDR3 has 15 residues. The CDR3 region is CASSLSRGAGQPQHF. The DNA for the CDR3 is TGTGCCAGTAGCCTAAGCAGGGGGGCAGGTCAGCCCCAGCATTTT.

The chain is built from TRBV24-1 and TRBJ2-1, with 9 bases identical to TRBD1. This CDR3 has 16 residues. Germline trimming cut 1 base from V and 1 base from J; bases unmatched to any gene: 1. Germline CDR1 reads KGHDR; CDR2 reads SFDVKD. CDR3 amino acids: CATSDLDRGSYNEQFF. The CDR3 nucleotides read TGTGCCACCAGTGATTTAGACAGGGGGTCCTACAATGAGCAGTTCTTC.

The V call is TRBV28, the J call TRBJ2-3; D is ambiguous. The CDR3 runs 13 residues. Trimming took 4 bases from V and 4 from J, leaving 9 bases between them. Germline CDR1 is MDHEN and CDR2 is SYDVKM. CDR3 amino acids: CASSSPPADTQYF. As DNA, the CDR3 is TGTGCCAGCAGTTCCCCCCCGGCAGATACGCAGTATTTT.